This T cell receptor (beta chain) originates from a study of response to subunit inactivated influenza vaccine. The CDR3 is 13 amino acids. The germline V and J ends were trimmed by 3 bases and 4 bases, with 7 bases remaining between them. This clonotype was found many times. The antigen is not known. MiXCR was run by TCRdb on the RT-PCR reads, yielding one entry per CDR3 protein. The sample consists of about half a million distinct CDR3 sequences, 7.6% of them appearing once. Study conclusions and caveats: Authors suggested seasonal influenza vaccinations each recruit few new T cells.

The receptor was isolated from a man aged 45 to 70 who received an inactivated influenza vaccine. The material sequenced was PBMCs from blood, taken about 23 months after vaccination. The rearrangement uses TRBV12-3 or TRBV12-4 and TRBJ2-1, with D perhaps matching TRBD2 (5 bases). In nucleotides, the CDR3 is TGTGCCAGCAGTTTTCGGGAATACAATGAGCAGTTCTTC. Amino acid sequence: CASSFREYNEQFF.